The 20 T cell receptor beta chains below were found in one sample sequenced in a study of T cell responses to AZD1222 COVID-19 vaccine. Here immunoSEQ multiplex PCR was the method, and the copy in TCRdb shows in-frame clones only, minus some. Among tens of thousands of clones listed, over 75% were seen once. This material consisted of peripheral blood, taken 28 days after the second dose of the MenACWY control vaccine. Receptor source: an adult who received the MenACWY meningococcal vaccine as a control.

The rearrangement uses TRBV2 and TRBJ2-7; tentative D call: TRBD1 (6 bases). The CDR3 totals 14 residues. The germline CDR1 and CDR2 sequences are SNHLY and FYNNEI. V was cut by 5 bases and J by 1 base, with 12 bases left in between. The CDR3 DNA reads TGTGCCAGCAGTTCAGGACAGACTTCCTACGAGCAGTACTTC. Protein product: CASSSGQTSYEQYF. Drawing the rest from reference TRBV2 and TRBJ2-7, the complete variable domain is EPEVTQTPSHQVTQMGQEVILRCVPISNHLYFYWYRQILGQKVEFLVSFYNNEISEKSEIFDDQFSVERPDGSNFTLKIRSTKLEDSAMYFCASSSGQTSYEQYFGPGTRLTVT.

V usage is TRBV5-6 and J usage is TRBJ2-3; 10 bases line up with TRBD1. The CDR3 loop spans 18 amino acids. After removal of 2 bases from V and 4 bases from J, the junction contained 13 bases not matched to a gene. Germline CDR1 reads SGHDT; CDR2 reads YYEEEE. This CDR3 is CASSFPNSDRGRPDTQYF. CDR3 in DNA: TGTGCCAGCAGCTTCCCTAATTCTGACAGGGGGCGACCAGATACGCAGTATTTT. Full variable domain (missing parts from reference TRBV5-6 and TRBJ2-3): DAGVTQSPTHLIKTRGQQVTLRCSPKSGHDTVSWYQQALGQGPQFIFQYYEEEERQRGNFPDRFSGHQFPNYSSELNVNALLLGDSALYLCASSFPNSDRGRPDTQYFGPGTRLTVL.

The chain is built from TRBV19 and TRBJ2-7; D may correspond to TRBD1 or TRBD2 (5 bases each). The CDR3 runs to 13 residues. The V end was cut by 7 bases, the J end by 3 bases, with 13 bases between. Germline lookup yields CDR1 LNHDA and CDR2 SQIVND (reference sequence). CDR3 loop: CASNRDGDYEQYF. CDR3 bases: TGTGCCAGTAATAGGGACGGTGACTACGAGCAGTACTTC.

The chain links TRBV15 to TRBJ2-7; 7 bases fit TRBD1. Trimming removed 0 bases from V and 7 bases from J; junction bases left unmatched: 6. The CDR3 is 14 amino acids. CDR1 is LNHNV, CDR2 YYDKDF, per germline (reference sequence). CDR3 sequence: CATSRDEGAGEQYF. CDR3 DNA: TGTGCCACCAGCAGAGATGAGGGGGCAGGTGAGCAGTACTTC.

The chain recombines TRBV4-1 with TRBJ2-7, with a possible D match to TRBD1 (5 bases). The CDR3 covers 15 residues. Germline loops: CDR1 MGHRA, CDR2 YSYEKL. The V end was cut by 1 base, the J end by 4 bases, with 14 bases between. The CDR3 is CASSQGQSMIYEQYF. CDR3 DNA sequence: TGCGCCAGCAGCCAAGGACAGTCCATGATTTACGAGCAGTACTTC.

Concerning this clone itself: Within the sample, other DNA sequences also encode this same CDR3. The chain carries TRBV18 and TRBJ1-1; D gene ambiguous. This CDR3 is 13 amino acids long. The ends were cut back, 2 bases at V and 0 bases at J, with 4 bases in the middle. CDR1 and CDR2 from the germline V gene are KGHSH and LQKENI. CDR3 bases: TGTGCCAGCTCACCAGGGATGAACACTGAAGCTTTCTTT. Encoded protein: CASSPGMNTEAFF. Using reference TRBV18 and TRBJ1-1 for the parts outside the CDR3, the full variable domain is NAGVMQNPRHLVRRRGQEARLRCSPMKGHSHVYWYRQLPEEGLKFMVYLQKENIIDESGMPKERFSAEFPKEGPSILRIQQVVRGDSAAYFCASSPGMNTEAFFGQGTRLTVV.

The V gene is TRBV25-1, the J gene TRBJ1-2, with D possibly being TRBD1 (5 bases). The length of the CDR3 is 13 residues. Trimming removed 5 bases from V and 4 bases from J, with 11 bases in between. CDR1 is MGHDK, CDR2 SYGVNS, per germline. The CDR3 DNA reads TGTGCCAGCAGTCCAGGGTTGTCCTATGGCTACACCTTC. It translates to CASSPGLSYGYTF.

V and J are TRBV12-3 or TRBV12-4 and TRBJ2-2; the D is unclear. The V end was cut by 3 bases, the J end by 6 bases, with 5 bases between. There are 12 residues in the CDR3. CDR3 coding DNA: TGTGCCAGCAGTTTCGGGCCCGGGGAGCTGTTTTTT. Amino acid sequence: CASSFGPGELFF.

The chain links TRBV27 to TRBJ2-5; 7 nucleotides line up with TRBD2. The CDR3 length is 15 residues. The germline V gene encodes CDR1 MNHEY and CDR2 SMNVEV (reference sequence). Trimming at V came to 5 bases and at J to 5 bases, leaving 11 bases not matched to a gene. The CDR3 nucleotides are TGTGCCAGCAGTGCGGGCGGGAGAGTATGGGAGACCCAGTACTTC. This translates into CASSAGGRVWETQYF.

The V call is TRBV2, the J call TRBJ1-1, with D maybe TRBD1 (5 bases). The germline V gene encodes CDR1 SNHLY and CDR2 FYNNEI. V dropped 10 bases and J dropped 4 bases, with 16 bases sitting between them. The CDR3 covers 13 residues. CDR3 in amino acids: CAILHRWGTEAFF. The CDR3 DNA reads as TGTGCCATCCTTCACAGGTGGGGCACTGAAGCTTTCTTT.

The chain is built from TRBV18 and TRBJ2-1; 13 bases line up with TRBD2. CDR3 size: 16 residues. Germline V gene data show CDR1 as KGHSH and CDR2 as LQKENI. V lost 6 bases and J lost 6; bases outside the gene matches: 8. CDR3 sequence reads: CASSPGLAGSANEQFF. CDR3 in DNA: TGTGCCAGCTCTCCGGGACTAGCGGGATCAGCCAATGAGCAGTTCTTC.

The chain joins TRBV3-1 (or the pseudogene TRBV3-2) to TRBJ2-4; TRBD2 is a possible D gene (7 bases). This CDR3 region has 16 residues. CDR1 and CDR2 (germline): LGHDT, YNNKEL (reference sequence). V lost 1 base, J lost 6 bases, and 16 bases lay in between. As DNA, the CDR3 is TGTGCCAGCAGCCAAGGGGGCGGGGGCCTTTCAAACATTCAGTACTTC. Protein: CASSQGGGGLSNIQYF.

This chain joins TRBV19 and TRBJ1-4, with TRBD1 as a possible D gene (6 bases). Trimming removed 3 bases at V and 4 bases at J, with 15 bases between. This CDR3 region has 16 residues. The germline CDR1 and CDR2 sequences are LNHDA and SQIVND (reference sequence). CDR3: CASSIGRGRSNEKLFF. As DNA, the CDR3 is TGTGCCAGTAGTATCGGCAGGGGTCGAAGTAATGAAAAACTGTTTTTT.

The chain employs TRBV9 and TRBJ2-3, with D possibly being TRBD2 (5 bases). This CDR3 spans 15 amino acids. V shed 0 bases and J shed 1 base, with 9 bases lying between them. Germline V gives CDR1 SGDLS, CDR2 YYNGEE. Written as DNA, the CDR3 is TGTGCCAGCAGCGTAGGCGTGGGAGGCACAGATACGCAGTATTTT. Protein sequence: CASSVGVGGTDTQYF.

This sequence joins TRBV24-1 and TRBJ1-5, with 7 positions matching TRBD1. The germline V gene encodes CDR1 KGHDR and CDR2 SFDVKD. V was pared by 2 bases and J by 5 bases, with 2 bases of the junction left unmatched. This CDR3 has 14 residues. This CDR3 reads CATSDSTGYQPQHF. The CDR3 DNA follows: TGTGCCACCAGTGATTCGACAGGGTATCAGCCCCAGCATTTT.

V gene TRBV7-9 combines with J gene TRBJ1-2; D gene uncertain. CDR1 is SEHNR and CDR2 is FQNEAQ in the germline V gene (reference sequence). V was trimmed by 2 bases and J by 7 bases, leaving 11 bases between them. The CDR3 covers 13 residues. The DNA for the CDR3 is TGTGCCAGCAGCTTACTCGAGTTCCTTGGCTACACCTTC. This sequence encodes CASSLLEFLGYTF.

The V call is TRBV12-1, the J call TRBJ2-7; the table names TRBD1, a call not compared with the DNA. TRBV12-1 is flagged as a pseudogene. There are 10 residues in the CDR3. The CDR3 loop reads CAYRDYEQYF. The CDR3 coding sequence is TGTGCCTACAGGGACTACGAGCAGTACTTC.

The gene calls are TRBV4-1 and TRBJ2-6; D might be TRBD1 (7 bases). Trimming shortened V by 4 bases and J by 1 base, and 14 bases separated the two germline ends. Per germline, CDR1 MGHRA and CDR2 YSYEKL. The CDR3 extends over 17 amino acids. CDR3 in amino acids: CASSLQGGGSGANVLTF. The CDR3, as DNA: TGCGCCAGCAGCCTCCAGGGGGGAGGTTCTGGGGCCAACGTCCTGACTTTC.

The genes are TRBV6-6 and TRBJ1-4; D gene uncertain. Trimming left V 0 bases short and J 8 bases short, with 7 bases between. CDR1 and CDR2 (germline): MNHNY, SVGAGI (reference sequence). There are 13 residues in the CDR3. CDR3 in amino acids: CASSYSRQEKLFF. Written as DNA, the CDR3 is TGTGCCAGCAGTTACTCTAGACAAGAAAAACTGTTTTTT.

This rearrangement joins TRBV9 to TRBJ2-7; the D is unclear. CDR3 length: 12 amino acids. Looked up from germline, CDR1 is SGDLS and CDR2 is YYNGEE. The V end was cut by 2 bases, the J end by 6 bases, with 9 bases between. CDR3 loop: CASSVGQREQYF. The CDR3 DNA is TGTGCCAGCAGCGTTGGGCAGCGCGAGCAGTACTTC. Complete variable domain (other parts from reference TRBV9 and TRBJ2-7): DSGVTQTPKHLITATGQRVTLRCSPRSGDLSVYWYQQSLDQGLQFLIQYYNGEERAKGNILERFSAQQFPDLHSELNLSSLELGDSALYFCASSVGQREQYFGPGTRLTVT.